Sequencing of this T cell receptor (beta chain) was carried out in a study of early T cells in non-severe SARS-CoV-2 infection (dated by TCRdb to the early 2020s). In the study overall: Because TCR sequencing was done on bulk RNA from unsorted whole blood, the alpha and beta chains could not be paired. What the research found in general, with its limitations: VDJdb matching was skewed toward anti-spike CD8 responses, so virus-specific expansions were likely underestimated and private and CD4 specificities were missed.

For this clonotype: No cognate antigen has been identified for it. No base quality values were provided; no much bigger clone lies one nucleotide off.

The study was a case-control design nested within a healthcare worker cohort in London, UK, with weekly nasopharyngeal swab PCR tests and blood sampling. Between 23 and 31 March 2020, the week of the UK lockdown, healthcare workers were enrolled and then followed up weekly for as long as 16 weeks. V sheds 0 bases and J sheds 2 bases, leaving 10 bases between their ends. The CDR1 and CDR2 encoded by the germline V gene are MGHRA and YSYEKL. Spanning cysteine to phenylalanine, the CDR3 consists of 16 amino acids. Just the 48-base CDR3 DNA is kept, in frame starting at base 1. Library preparation used 5' RACE. The sequencing machine was a NextSeq 500. In the TCR library protocol, unique molecular identifiers were attached to individual cDNA molecules to correct for PCR bias and sequencing error. TCR alpha and beta chains were both sequenced, and the abundances of alpha and beta sequences in each sample were closely correlated with each other. Per the original workflow: Decombinator V4 was used to annotate TCR sequences for V gene, J gene and CDR3. Expanded TCRs were defined as changing significantly between any two time points under a Poisson model with p below 0.0001. TCR abundances were normalised to the total number of TCRs sequenced in each sample and reported as counts per million. MAIT TCRs were defined by TRAV1-2 paired with TRAJ12, TRAJ20 or TRAJ33, and iNKT TCRs by TRAV10 paired with TRAJ18. VDJdb, accessed on 1 November 2021, was searched for TCRs annotated for CMV, EBV and SARS-CoV-2, and TCRs annotated for more than one antigen were excluded. The public reads were quality trimmed at Q25 with fastp and then assembled into clones with MiXCR by TCRdb, keeping productive beta chains. Every CDR3 protein is listed once, alongside the most common genes and DNA of its rows. What appears here as the V and J calls and clone size reflects TCRdb's work, not the paper's. Present in this sample are 50,000 to 65,000 distinct CDR3 sequences, 20% to 25% of which were seen just once. Clones ranked in the top ten supply 16% of the sample.

Rearrangement joined TRBV4-1 to TRBJ2-2; the D gene lacks a confident call. Sample: whole blood, taken at baseline. The receptor was derived from an adult who was a healthcare worker with PCR-confirmed SARS-CoV-2 infection or an uninfected control (not recorded which). The CDR3 has the sequence CASSQESRRNTGELFF. The DNA reads as follows: TGCGCCAGCAGCCAAGAGAGTAGAAGAAACACCGGGGAGCTGTTTTTT.